The rows below give T cell receptor beta chains drawn from one sample of a study of T cell responses to AZD1222 COVID-19 vaccine. The data were produced by immunoSEQ multiplex PCR, yet TCRdb's version contains in-frame clones alone and is incomplete. Among 120,000 to 150,000 clones, about 86% were seen once, and the ten largest hold roughly 5.1%. The specimen was peripheral blood, collected 28 days after the second AZD1222 dose. Receptors originate from an adult who received the AZD1222 COVID-19 vaccine. Both conserved end residues are part of each CDR3.

v_gene: TRBV4-1; CDR3aa: CASSQVSGGSTQYF
v_gene: TRBV11-2; CDR3aa: CASSFATGGPYEQYF
v_gene: TRBV19; CDR3aa: CASSSPPGVTIPNYGYTF
v_gene: TRBV3-1/TRBV3-2; CDR3aa: CASERSDTQYF
v_gene: TRBV28; CDR3aa: CASTQKWGLGNQPQHF
v_gene: TRBV3-1/TRBV3-2; CDR3aa: CASSLTQGEAFF
v_gene: TRBV7-9; CDR3aa: CASSLGTGQGGYTF
v_gene: TRBV28; CDR3aa: CASSLLGELKTQYF
v_gene: TRBV5-6; CDR3aa: CASSLEVGGYNSPLHF
v_gene: TRBV4-2; CDR3aa: CASSPGQVNSPLHF
v_gene: TRBV2; CDR3aa: CATSRAGPSYNEQFF
v_gene: TRBV2; CDR3aa: CASRRTDYLLGYTF
v_gene: TRBV5-4; CDR3aa: CASSTTGRATSFYGYTF
v_gene: TRBV3-1/TRBV3-2; CDR3aa: CASSQTGANVLTF
v_gene: TRBV3-1/TRBV3-2; CDR3aa: CASSFLNNVLTF
v_gene: TRBV5-1; CDR3aa: CASSGTGAMVNTEAFF
v_gene: TRBV23-1; CDR3aa: CASSQSRQMITGNTIYF
v_gene: TRBV3-1/TRBV3-2; CDR3aa: CASSQDSEAFF
v_gene: TRBV19; CDR3aa: CASSIDGRGGQETQYF
v_gene: TRBV3-1/TRBV3-2; CDR3aa: CASSHRGANTEAFF
v_gene: TRBV7-8; CDR3aa: CASSRSSYNEQFF
v_gene: TRBV5-1; CDR3aa: CASSTQTGGSDYGYTF
v_gene: TRBV20-1; CDR3aa: CSASEQGILIGEAFF
v_gene: TRBV6-1; CDR3aa: CASSEAGASGPFTDTQYF
v_gene: TRBV5-1; CDR3aa: CASGGRGDNTEAFF
v_gene: TRBV11-2; CDR3aa: CASSLVVVTEQYF
v_gene: TRBV5-6; CDR3aa: CASSLVGGADTQYF
v_gene: TRBV7-9; CDR3aa: CATQPGTDYGYTF